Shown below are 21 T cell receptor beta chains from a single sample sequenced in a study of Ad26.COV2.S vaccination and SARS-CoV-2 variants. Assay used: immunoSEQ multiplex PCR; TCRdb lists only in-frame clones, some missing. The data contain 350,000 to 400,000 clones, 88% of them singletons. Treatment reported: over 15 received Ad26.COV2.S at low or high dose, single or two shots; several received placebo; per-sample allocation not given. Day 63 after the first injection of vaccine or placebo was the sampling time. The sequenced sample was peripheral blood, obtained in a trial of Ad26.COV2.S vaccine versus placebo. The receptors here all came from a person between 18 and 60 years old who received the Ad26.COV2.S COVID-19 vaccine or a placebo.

In DNA form, the CDR3 reads TGTGCCAGCAGCGTGGACGGGAACACTGAAGCTTTCTTT. As protein: CASSVDGNTEAFF. The gene calls are TRBV11-2 and TRBJ1-1; D gene ambiguous. Germline assignment: CDR1 SGHAT and CDR2 FQNNGV. The CDR3 is made up of 13 amino acids. V lost 5 bases to trimming and J lost 1 base, with 8 bases between them.

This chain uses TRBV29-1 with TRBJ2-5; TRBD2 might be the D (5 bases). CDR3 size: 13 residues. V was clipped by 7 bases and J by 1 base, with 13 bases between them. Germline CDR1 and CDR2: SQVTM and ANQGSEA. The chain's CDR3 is CSGGPRAQETQYF. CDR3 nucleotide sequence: TGCAGCGGCGGCCCGCGGGCCCAAGAGACCCAGTACTTC.

The CDR3 is CASSLGASRDFGDPLEQYF. CDR3 sequence (DNA): TGTGCCAGCAGCTTAGGTGCCTCCCGGGACTTTGGGGATCCCCTCGAGCAGTACTTC. The chain combines TRBV7-6 with TRBJ2-7; a weak D match, TRBD2 (6 bases). Germline V gives CDR1 SGHVS, CDR2 FNYEAQ. V dropped 1 base and J dropped 6 bases, with 28 bases sitting between them. The CDR3 consists of 19 residues.

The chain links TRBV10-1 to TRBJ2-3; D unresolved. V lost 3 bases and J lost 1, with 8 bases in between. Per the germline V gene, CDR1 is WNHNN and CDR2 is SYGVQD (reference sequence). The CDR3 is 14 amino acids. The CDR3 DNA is TGCGCCAGCAGTGATAATAGAGGCACAGATACGCAGTATTTT. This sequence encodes CASSDNRGTDTQYF.

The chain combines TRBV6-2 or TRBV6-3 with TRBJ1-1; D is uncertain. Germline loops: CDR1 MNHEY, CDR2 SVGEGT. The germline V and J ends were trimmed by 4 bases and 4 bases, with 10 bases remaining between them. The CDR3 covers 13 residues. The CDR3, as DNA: TGTGCCAGCAGTTTGTACGTGAGCACTGAAGCTTTCTTT. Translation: CASSLYVSTEAFF.

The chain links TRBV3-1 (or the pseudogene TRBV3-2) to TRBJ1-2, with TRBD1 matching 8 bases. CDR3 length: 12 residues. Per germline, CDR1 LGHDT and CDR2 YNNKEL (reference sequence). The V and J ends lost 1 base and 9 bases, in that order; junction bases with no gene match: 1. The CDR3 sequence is CASSQGDRSYTF. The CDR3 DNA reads TGTGCCAGCAGCCAAGGGGACAGGAGCTACACCTTC.

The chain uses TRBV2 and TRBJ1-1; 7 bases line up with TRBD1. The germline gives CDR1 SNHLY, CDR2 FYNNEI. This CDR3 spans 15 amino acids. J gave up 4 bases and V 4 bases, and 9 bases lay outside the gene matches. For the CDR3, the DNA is TGTGCCAGCAGTGGACAGGGTTGGGGGAGCACTGAAGCTTTCTTT. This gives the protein CASSGQGWGSTEAFF.

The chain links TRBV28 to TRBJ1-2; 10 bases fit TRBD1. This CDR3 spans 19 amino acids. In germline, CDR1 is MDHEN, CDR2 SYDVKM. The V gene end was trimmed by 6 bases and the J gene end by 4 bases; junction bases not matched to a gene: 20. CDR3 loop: CASRLLSGTGDIPLYGYTF. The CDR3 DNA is TGTGCCAGCAGGCTGCTTTCCGGGACAGGGGACATACCACTCTATGGCTACACCTTC.

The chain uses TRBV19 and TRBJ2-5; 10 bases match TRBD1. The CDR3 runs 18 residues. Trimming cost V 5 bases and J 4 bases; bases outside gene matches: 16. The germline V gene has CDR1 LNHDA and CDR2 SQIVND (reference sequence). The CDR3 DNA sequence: TGTGCCAGTAGTGAGCGGGGACAGGGGCGACCGGGGCTAGAGACCCAGTACTTC. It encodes CASSERGQGRPGLETQYF.

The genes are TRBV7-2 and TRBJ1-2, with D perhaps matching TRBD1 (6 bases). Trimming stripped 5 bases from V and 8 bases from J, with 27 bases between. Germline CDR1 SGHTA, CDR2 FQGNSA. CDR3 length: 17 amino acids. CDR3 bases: TGTGCCAGCAGCCCACGTTGGACAGCTAAAACCTCTATCGGCTACACCTTC. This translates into CASSPRWTAKTSIGYTF. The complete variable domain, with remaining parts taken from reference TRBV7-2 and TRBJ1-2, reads GAGVSQSPSNKVTEKGKDVELRCDPISGHTALYWYRQSLGQGLEFLIYFQGNSAPDKSGLPSDRFSAERTGGSVSTLTIQRTQQEDSAVYLCASSPRWTAKTSIGYTFGSGTRLTVV.

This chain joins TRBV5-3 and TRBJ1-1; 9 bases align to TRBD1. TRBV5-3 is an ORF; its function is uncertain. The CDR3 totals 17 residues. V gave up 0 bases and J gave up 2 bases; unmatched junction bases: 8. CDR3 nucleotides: TGTGCCAGAAGCTTGGCGAGGACAGGGGAGGCAAACACTGAAGCTTTCTTT. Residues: CARSLARTGEANTEAFF.

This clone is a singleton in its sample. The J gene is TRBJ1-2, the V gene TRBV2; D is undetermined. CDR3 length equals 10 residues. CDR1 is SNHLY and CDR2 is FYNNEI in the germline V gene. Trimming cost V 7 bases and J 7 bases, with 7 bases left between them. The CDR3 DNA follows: TGTGCCAGCATGGGGATTGGCTACACCTTC. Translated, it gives CASMGIGYTF.

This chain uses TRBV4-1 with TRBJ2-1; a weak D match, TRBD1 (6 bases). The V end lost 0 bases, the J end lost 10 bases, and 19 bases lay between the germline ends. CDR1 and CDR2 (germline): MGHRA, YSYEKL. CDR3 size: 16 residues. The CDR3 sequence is CASSQDTFQGRWEQFF. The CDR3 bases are TGCGCCAGCAGCCAAGATACGTTTCAGGGGCGGTGGGAGCAGTTCTTC.

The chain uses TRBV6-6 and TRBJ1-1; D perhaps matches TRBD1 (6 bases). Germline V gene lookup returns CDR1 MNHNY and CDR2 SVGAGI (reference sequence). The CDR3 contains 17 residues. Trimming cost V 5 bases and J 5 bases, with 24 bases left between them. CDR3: CASSRRQENPTGTEAFF. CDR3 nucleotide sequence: TGTGCCAGCAGTCGACGACAGGAGAACCCTACGGGGACTGAAGCTTTCTTT.

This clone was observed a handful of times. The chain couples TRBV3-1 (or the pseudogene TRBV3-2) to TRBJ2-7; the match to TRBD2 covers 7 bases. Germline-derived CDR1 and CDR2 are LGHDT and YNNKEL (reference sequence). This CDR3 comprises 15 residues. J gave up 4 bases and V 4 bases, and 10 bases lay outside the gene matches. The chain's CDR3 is CASSLRDGGTYEQYF. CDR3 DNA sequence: TGTGCCAGCAGCCTGAGGGACGGGGGGACTTACGAGCAGTACTTC.

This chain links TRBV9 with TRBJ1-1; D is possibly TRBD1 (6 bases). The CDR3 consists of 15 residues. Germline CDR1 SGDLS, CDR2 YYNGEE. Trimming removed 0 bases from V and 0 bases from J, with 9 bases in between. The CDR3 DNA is TGTGCCAGCAGCGTAGGCGGACAGCTGAACACTGAAGCTTTCTTT. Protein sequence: CASSVGGQLNTEAFF.

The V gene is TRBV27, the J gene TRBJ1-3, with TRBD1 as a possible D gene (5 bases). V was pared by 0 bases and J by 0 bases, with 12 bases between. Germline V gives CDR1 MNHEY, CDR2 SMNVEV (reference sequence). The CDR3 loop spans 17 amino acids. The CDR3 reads CASSLSFPGSSGNTIYF. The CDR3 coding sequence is TGTGCCAGCAGTTTATCGTTCCCAGGGAGCTCTGGAAACACCATATATTTT.

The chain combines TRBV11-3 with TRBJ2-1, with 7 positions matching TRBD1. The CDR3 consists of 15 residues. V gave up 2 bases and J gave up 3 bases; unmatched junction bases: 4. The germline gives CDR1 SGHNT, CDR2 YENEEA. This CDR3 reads CASSLRGGLYNEQFF. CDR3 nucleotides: TGTGCCAGCAGCTTAAGAGGGGGCCTCTACAATGAGCAGTTCTTC.

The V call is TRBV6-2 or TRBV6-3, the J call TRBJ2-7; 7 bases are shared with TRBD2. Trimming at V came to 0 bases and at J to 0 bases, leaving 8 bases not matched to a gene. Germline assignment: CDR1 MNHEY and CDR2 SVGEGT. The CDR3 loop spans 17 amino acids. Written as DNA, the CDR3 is TGTGCCAGCAGTTACTCGATACTAGCGCCTAGCTCCTACGAGCAGTACTTC. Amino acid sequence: CASSYSILAPSSYEQYF.

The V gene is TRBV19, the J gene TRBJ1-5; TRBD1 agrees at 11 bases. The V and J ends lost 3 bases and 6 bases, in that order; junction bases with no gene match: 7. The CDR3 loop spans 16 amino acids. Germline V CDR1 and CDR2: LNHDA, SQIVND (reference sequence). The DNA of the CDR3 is TGTGCCAGTAGTATTAGAGGGACAGGGGGGGCTCAGCCCCAGCATTTT. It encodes CASSIRGTGGAQPQHF.

The CDR3 DNA is TGTGCCAGCAGCTTAGCTACGAACACTGAAGCTTTCTTT. This gives the protein CASSLATNTEAFF. This chain links TRBV7-9 with TRBJ1-1; D not certain. The CDR3 has 13 amino acids. With 0 bases removed from V and 1 base from J, the gap between germline ends came to 3 bases. In germline, CDR1 is SEHNR, CDR2 FQNEAQ (reference sequence).